This T cell receptor (beta chain) comes out of a study of T cells in Graves' hyperthyroidism and ophthalmopathy. Patients were excluded for uncontrolled infection, other autoimmune disease, pregnancy or lactation. This CDR3 contains 15 residues. Per the germline V gene, CDR1 is DFQATT and CDR2 is SNEGSKA (reference sequence). V lost 0 bases and J 4 bases, leaving 13 bases between the germline ends. The TCR beta CDR3 regions underwent amplification using RNA transcripts as the source. First-round RT-PCR targeting the TCR CDR3 was performed with the HTBI primer set. TCRdb reanalysed the multiplex PCR reads using MiXCR and keeps one entry per CDR3 protein. The sample includes fewer than 550,000 distinct CDR3 sequences, about 15% of them seen just once. This clonotype was detected a few times.

This chain links TRBV20-1 with TRBJ1-3; D gene uncertain. The receptor comes from a woman under 30 with Graves' hyperthyroidism. Sequencing input: blood. The CDR3 spells CSARDPGNLGNTIYF. In DNA, the CDR3 is TGCAGTGCTAGAGACCCGGGTAACTTGGGAAACACCATATATTTT.